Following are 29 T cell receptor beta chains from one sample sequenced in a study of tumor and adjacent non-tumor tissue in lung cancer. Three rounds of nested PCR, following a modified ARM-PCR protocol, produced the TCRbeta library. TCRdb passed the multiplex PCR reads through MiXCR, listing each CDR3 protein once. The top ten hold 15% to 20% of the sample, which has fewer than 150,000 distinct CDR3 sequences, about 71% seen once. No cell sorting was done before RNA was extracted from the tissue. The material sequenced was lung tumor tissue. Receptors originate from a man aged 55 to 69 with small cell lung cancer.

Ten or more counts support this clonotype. Here the CDR3 reads CASRPGLAWSDTQYF. DNA of the CDR3: TGTGCCAGCAGACCAGGACTAGCTTGGTCAGATACGCAGTATTTT. The chain uses TRBV4-2 and TRBJ2-3; 8 nucleotides align to TRBD2. V was clipped by 6 bases and J by 4 bases; unmatched bases: 9. The germline CDR1 and CDR2 sequences are LGHNA and YNFKEQ. The length of the CDR3 is 15 residues.

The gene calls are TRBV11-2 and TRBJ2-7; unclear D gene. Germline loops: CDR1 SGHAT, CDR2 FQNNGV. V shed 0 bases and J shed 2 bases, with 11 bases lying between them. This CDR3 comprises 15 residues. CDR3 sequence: CASSLDPHDAYEQYV. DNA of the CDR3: TGTGCCAGCAGCTTAGACCCCCACGACGCCTACGAGCAGTACGTC.

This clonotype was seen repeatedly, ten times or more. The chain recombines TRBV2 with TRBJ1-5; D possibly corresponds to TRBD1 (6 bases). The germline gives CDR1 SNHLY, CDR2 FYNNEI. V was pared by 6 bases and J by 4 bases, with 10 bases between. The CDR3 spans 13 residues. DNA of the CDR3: TGTGCCAGCAGGAAGGACAGTAATCAGCCCCAGCATTTT. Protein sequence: CASRKDSNQPQHF.

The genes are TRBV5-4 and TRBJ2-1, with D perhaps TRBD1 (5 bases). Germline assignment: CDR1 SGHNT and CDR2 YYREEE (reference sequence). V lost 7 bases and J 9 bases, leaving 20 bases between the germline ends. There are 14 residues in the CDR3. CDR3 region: CASGWGLTNAEQFF. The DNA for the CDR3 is TGTGCCAGCGGCTGGGGCCTAACTAACGCTGAGCAGTTCTTC. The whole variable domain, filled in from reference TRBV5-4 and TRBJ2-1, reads ETGVTQSPTHLIKTRGQQVTLRCSSQSGHNTVSWYQQALGQGPQFIFQYYREEENGRGNFPPRFSGLQFPNYSSELNVNALELDDSALYLCASGWGLTNAEQFFGPGTRLTVL.

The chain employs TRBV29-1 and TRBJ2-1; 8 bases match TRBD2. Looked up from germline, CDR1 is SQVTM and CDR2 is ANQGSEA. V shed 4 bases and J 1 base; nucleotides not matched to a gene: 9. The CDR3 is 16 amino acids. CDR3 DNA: TGCAGCGTTGGGACTAGCAGGAGGGGATCCTACAATGAGCAGTTCTTC. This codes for CSVGTSRRGSYNEQFF.

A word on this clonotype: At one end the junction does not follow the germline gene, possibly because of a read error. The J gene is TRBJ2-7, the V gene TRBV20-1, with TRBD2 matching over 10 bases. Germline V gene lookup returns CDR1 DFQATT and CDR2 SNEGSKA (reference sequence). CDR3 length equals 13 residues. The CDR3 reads CGARTSGKSEQYF. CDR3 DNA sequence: TGCGGTGCTAGAACTAGCGGGAAGAGTGAGCAGTACTTC.

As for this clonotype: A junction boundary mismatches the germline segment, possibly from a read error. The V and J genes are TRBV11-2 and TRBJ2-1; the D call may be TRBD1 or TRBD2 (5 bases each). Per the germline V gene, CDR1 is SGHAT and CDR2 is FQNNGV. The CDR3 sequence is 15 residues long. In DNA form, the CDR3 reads TGTACCAGCAGCCTCACGGGGCCCCTCCACAATGAGCAGTTCTTC. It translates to CTSSLTGPLHNEQFF.

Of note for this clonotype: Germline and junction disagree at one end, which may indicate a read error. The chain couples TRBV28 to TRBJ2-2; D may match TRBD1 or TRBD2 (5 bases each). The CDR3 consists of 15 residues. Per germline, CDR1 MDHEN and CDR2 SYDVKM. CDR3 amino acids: CASSLPKGYTGDLFF. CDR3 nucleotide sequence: TGTGCCAGCAGCTTACCCAAGGGGTACACCGGGGATCTGTTTTTT.

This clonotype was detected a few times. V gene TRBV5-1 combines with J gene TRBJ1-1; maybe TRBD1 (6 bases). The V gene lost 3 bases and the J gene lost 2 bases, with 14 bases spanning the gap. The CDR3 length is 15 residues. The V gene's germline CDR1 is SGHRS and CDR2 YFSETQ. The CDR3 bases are TGCGCCAGCAGCTCTGACGGACAGTCTAACACTGAAGCTTTCTTT. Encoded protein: CASSSDGQSNTEAFF.

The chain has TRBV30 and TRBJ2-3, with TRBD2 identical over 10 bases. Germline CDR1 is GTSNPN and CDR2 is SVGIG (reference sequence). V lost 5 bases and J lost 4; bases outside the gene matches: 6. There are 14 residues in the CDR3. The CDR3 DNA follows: TGTGCCTGGGGACTAGCGGTGAGGTCAGATACGCAGTATTTT. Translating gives CAWGLAVRSDTQYF.

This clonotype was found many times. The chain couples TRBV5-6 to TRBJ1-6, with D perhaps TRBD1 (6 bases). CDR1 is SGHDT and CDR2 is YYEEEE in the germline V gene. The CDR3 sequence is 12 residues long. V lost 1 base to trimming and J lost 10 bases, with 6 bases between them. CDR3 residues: CASSLRGSPLHF. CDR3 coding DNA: TGTGCCAGCAGCTTGAGGGGGTCACCCCTCCACTTT.

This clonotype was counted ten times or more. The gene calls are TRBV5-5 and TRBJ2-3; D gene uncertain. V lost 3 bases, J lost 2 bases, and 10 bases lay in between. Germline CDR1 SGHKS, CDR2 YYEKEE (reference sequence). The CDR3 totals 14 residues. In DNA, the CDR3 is TGTGCCAGCAGCTCATCATCGGTCACAGATACGCAGTATTTT. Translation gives CASSSSSVTDTQYF.

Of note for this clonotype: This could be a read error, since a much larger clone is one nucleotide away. The CDR3 loop reads CASSPAGGPDYKQYF. The DNA for the CDR3 is TGTGCCAGCAGCCCAGCGGGCGGACCAGACTACAAGCAGTACTTC. V gene TRBV5-5 combines with J gene TRBJ2-7; D possibly corresponds to TRBD2 (6 bases). Per the germline V gene, CDR1 is SGHKS and CDR2 is YYEKEE (reference sequence). CDR3 length equals 15 residues.

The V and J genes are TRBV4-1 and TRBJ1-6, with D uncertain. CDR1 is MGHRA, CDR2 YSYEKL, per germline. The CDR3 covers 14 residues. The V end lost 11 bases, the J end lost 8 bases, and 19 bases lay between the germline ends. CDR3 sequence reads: CAGSQDRLDSPLHF. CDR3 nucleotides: TGCGCCGGTAGCCAAGACCGCCTGGATTCACCCCTCCACTTT.

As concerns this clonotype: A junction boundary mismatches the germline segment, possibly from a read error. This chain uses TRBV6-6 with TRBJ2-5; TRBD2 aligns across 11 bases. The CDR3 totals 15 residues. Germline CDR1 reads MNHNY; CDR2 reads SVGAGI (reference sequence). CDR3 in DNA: TGTACCAGCAGTGGAACTAGCGGGAGAGAAGGGACCCAGTACTTC. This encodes CTSSGTSGREGTQYF.

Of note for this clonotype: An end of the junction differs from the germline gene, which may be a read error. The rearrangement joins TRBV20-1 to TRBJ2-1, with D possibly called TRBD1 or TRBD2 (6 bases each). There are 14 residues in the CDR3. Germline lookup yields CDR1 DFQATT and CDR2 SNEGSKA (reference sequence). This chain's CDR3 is CSDNEGEDYNKQFF. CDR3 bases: TGCAGTGATAATGAGGGGGAGGACTACAATAAGCAGTTCTTC.

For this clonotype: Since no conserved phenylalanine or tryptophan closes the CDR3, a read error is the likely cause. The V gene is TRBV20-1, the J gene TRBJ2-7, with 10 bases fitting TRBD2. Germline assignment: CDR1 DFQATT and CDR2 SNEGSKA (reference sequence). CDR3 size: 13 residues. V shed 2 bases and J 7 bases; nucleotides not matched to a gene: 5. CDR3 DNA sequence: TGCAGTGCTAGAACTAGCGGGAAGAGTGAGCAGTACTTA. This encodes CSARTSGKSEQYL.

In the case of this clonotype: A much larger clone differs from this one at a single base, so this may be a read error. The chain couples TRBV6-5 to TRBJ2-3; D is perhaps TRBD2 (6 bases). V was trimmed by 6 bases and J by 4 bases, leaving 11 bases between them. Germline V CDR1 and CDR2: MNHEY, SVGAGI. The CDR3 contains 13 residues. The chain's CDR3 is CASRGGTADTQYF. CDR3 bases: TGTGCCAGCAGGGGCGGGACCGCAGATACGCAGTATTTT.

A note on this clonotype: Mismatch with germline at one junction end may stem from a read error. The CDR3 spells CASSRRLYSNQPRHF. The CDR3 DNA sequence: TGTGCCAGTAGTCGTAGGCTTTATAGCAATCAGCCCCGGCATTTT. The rearrangement uses TRBV19 and TRBJ1-5; D gene unclear. The CDR3 covers 15 residues. The germline gives CDR1 LNHDA, CDR2 SQIVND (reference sequence). Drawing the rest from reference TRBV19 and TRBJ1-5, the complete variable domain is DGGITQSPKYLFRKEGQNVTLSCEQNLNHDAMYWYRQDPGQGLRLIYYSQIVNDFQKGDIAEGYSVSREKKESFPLTVTSAQKNPTAFYLCASSRRLYSNQPRHFGDGTRLSIL.

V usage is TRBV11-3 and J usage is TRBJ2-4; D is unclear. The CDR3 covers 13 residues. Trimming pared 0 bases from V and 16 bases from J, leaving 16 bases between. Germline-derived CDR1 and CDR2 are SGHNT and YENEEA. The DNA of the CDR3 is TGTGCCAGCAGCTTAGACCCAAAAAACATTCGTTACTTC. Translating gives CASSLDPKNIRYF. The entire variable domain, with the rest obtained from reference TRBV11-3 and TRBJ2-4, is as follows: EAGVVQSPRYKIIEKKQPVAFWCNPISGHNTLYWYLQNLGQGPELLIRYENEEAVDDSQLPKDRFSAERLKGVDSTLKIQPAELGDSAVYLCASSLDPKNIRYFGAGTRLSVL.

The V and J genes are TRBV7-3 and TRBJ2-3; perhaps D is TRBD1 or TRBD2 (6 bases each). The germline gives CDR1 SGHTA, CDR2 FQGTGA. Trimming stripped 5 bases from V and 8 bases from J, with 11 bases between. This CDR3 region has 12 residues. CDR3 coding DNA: TGTGCCAGCAGCGTCAGGGGAGGTACGCAGTATTTT. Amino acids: CASSVRGGTQYF.

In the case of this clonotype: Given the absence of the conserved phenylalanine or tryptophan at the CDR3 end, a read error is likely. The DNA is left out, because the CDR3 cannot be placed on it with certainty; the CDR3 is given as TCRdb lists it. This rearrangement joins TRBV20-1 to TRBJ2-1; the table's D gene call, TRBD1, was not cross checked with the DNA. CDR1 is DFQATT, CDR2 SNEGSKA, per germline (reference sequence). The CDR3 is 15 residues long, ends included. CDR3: CSASAPHLIYNEQLL.

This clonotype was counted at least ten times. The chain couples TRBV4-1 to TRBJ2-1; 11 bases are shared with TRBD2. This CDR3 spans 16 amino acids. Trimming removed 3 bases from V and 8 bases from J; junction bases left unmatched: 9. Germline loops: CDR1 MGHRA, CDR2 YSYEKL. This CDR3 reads CASSQFTSGRSDEQFF. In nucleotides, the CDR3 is TGCGCCAGCAGCCAGTTTACTAGCGGGAGATCTGATGAGCAGTTCTTC.

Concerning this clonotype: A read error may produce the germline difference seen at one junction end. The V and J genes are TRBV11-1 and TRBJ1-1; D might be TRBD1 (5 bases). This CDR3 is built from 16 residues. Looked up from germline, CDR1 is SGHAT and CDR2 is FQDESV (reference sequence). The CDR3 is CTSNFGVRGMIAEVFF. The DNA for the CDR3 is TGTACCAGCAACTTCGGTGTAAGGGGCATGATCGCTGAAGTTTTCTTT. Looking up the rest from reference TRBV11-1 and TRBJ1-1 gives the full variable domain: EAEVAQSPRYKITEKSQAVAFWCDPISGHATLYWYRQILGQGPELLVQFQDESVVDDSQLPKDRFSAERLKGVDSTLKIQPAELGDSAMYLCTSNFGVRGMIAEVFFGQGTRLTVV.

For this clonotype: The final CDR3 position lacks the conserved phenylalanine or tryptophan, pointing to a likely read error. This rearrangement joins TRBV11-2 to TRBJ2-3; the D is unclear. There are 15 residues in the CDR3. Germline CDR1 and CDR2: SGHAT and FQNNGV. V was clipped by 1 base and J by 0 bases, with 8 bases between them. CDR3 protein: CASSLGGMSTDTQYS. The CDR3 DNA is TGTGCCAGCAGCTTAGGGGGAATGAGCACAGATACGCAGTATTCT.

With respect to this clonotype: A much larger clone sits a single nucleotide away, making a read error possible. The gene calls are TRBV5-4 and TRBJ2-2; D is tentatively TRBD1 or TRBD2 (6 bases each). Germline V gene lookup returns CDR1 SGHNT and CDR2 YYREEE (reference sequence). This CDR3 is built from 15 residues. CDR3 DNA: TGTGCCAGCAGCCGGGGGCAGGGTGGCACCGGGGAGCCGTTTTTT. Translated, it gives CASSRGQGGTGEPFF.

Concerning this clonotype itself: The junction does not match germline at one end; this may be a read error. The CDR3 loop reads CATSDRTSGRSKRFNNEQLF. As DNA, the CDR3 is TGTGCCACCAGTGATCGGACTAGCGGGAGGAGCAAACGCTTCAACAATGAGCAGCTCTTC. V usage is TRBV24-1 and J usage is TRBJ2-1; 14 bases map to TRBD2. In germline, CDR1 is KGHDR, CDR2 SFDVKD. CDR3 length: 20 amino acids.

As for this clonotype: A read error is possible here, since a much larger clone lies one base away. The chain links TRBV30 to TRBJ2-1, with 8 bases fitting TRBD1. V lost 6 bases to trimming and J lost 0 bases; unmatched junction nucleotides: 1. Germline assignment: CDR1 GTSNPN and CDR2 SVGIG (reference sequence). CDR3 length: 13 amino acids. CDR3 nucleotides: TGTGCCTGTGACAGGGGCTCCTACAATGAGCAGTTCTTC. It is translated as CACDRGSYNEQFF.

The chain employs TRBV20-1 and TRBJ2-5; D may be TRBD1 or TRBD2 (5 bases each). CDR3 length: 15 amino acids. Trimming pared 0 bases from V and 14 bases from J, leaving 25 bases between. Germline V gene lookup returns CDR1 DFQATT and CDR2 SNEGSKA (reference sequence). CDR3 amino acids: CSAREYGRELMIQYF. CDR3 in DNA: TGCAGTGCTAGAGAGTATGGCAGGGAGCTTATGATCCAATACTTC.